The 15 T cell receptor beta chains reported below all come from one sample, sequenced in a study of blood T cell repertoires in COVID-19. Profiling relied on immunoSEQ multiplex PCR, and the TCRdb table lists in-frame clones only, not all of them. Of 150,000 or so clones in the sample, roughly 76% were seen once. Sequenced sample: peripheral blood. The receptors shown here come from a human donor with acute or convalescent COVID-19. The donor label of this sample is uncertain.

This rearrangement joins TRBV12-3 or TRBV12-4 to TRBJ1-1; D unclear. CDR3 length: 12 residues. V lost 2 bases and J 3 bases, leaving 4 bases between the germline ends. CDR3 residues: CASSLRYTEAFF. The CDR3 nucleotides read TGTGCCAGCAGTTTACGGTACACTGAAGCTTTCTTT.

J is TRBJ2-3 and V is TRBV12-5; 8 bases fit TRBD2. V lost 5 bases to trimming and J lost 7 bases; unmatched junction nucleotides: 23. The CDR3 is made up of 19 amino acids. Germline values: CDR1 LGHNT, CDR2 FRNRAP. The CDR3 sequence: CASGVNPGSGSGGENTQYF. CDR3 nucleotides: TGTGCTAGTGGTGTGAACCCCGGTTCGGGGAGCGGGGGCGAAAATACGCAGTATTTT.

This clone was seen only once. The same CDR3 is also encoded by other DNA sequences in this sample. This chain links TRBV7-2 with TRBJ2-2; D is undetermined. CDR1 and CDR2 from the germline V gene are SGHTA and FQGNSA. Deletions cut 1 base from V and 4 bases from J, with 7 bases between. CDR3 length equals 14 residues. The CDR3: CASSLVSRTGELFF. The CDR3 DNA reads TGTGCCAGCAGCTTAGTCTCCCGCACCGGGGAGCTGTTTTTT.

The CDR3 coding sequence is TGTGCCAGCTCACCACTGACTAGCGGGGGCTCAGATACGCAGTATTTT. Its protein product is CASSPLTSGGSDTQYF. The chain has TRBV18 and TRBJ2-3; 12 positions agree with TRBD2. The CDR3 runs to 16 residues. Germline trimming cut 1 base from V and 4 bases from J; bases unmatched to any gene: 3. Germline V gene sequence: CDR1 KGHSH, CDR2 LQKENI.

J is TRBJ2-3 and V is TRBV10-3; 8 bases match TRBD2. V shed 3 bases and J 2 bases; nucleotides not matched to a gene: 7. The CDR3 has 16 amino acids. The germline CDR1 and CDR2 sequences are ENHRY and SYGVKD. The CDR3 DNA sequence: TGTGCCATCAGTGAAGAGCGGGGGAGAACCACAGATACGCAGTATTTT. Translation: CAISEERGRTTDTQYF.

This clone has only a few counts. V gene TRBV5-4 combines with J gene TRBJ2-2; TRBD1 agrees at 8 bases. The CDR3 extends over 16 amino acids. Germline loops: CDR1 SGHNT, CDR2 YYREEE (reference sequence). V lost 1 base and J lost 0; bases outside the gene matches: 2. The CDR3 is CASSLRDRTNTGELFF. The DNA for the CDR3 is TGTGCCAGCAGCTTGAGGGACAGGACGAACACCGGGGAGCTGTTTTTT.

The chain carries TRBV9 and TRBJ2-1; D is perhaps TRBD1 (5 bases). Germline V gene sequence: CDR1 SGDLS, CDR2 YYNGEE. V was shortened by 0 bases and J by 4 bases, with 5 bases between the two germline ends. This CDR3 has 13 amino acids. The CDR3 DNA reads TGTGCCAGCAGCGTAGGGACATACAATGAGCAGTTCTTC. Its translation: CASSVGTYNEQFF. The entire variable domain, with the rest obtained from reference TRBV9 and TRBJ2-1, is as follows: DSGVTQTPKHLITATGQRVTLRCSPRSGDLSVYWYQQSLDQGLQFLIQYYNGEERAKGNILERFSAQQFPDLHSELNLSSLELGDSALYFCASSVGTYNEQFFGPGTRLTVL.

This chain uses TRBV19 with TRBJ1-2, with 9 bases identical to TRBD1. The J segment lost 2 bases and the V segment lost 4 bases, leaving 11 bases of the junction unmatched. Germline V gives CDR1 LNHDA, CDR2 SQIVND (reference sequence). The CDR3 loop spans 17 amino acids. The CDR3 here is CASSTQTSGTGNYGYTF. The CDR3 DNA follows: TGTGCCAGTAGTACCCAGACCTCCGGGACAGGGAACTATGGCTACACCTTC.

The V call is TRBV7-2, the J call TRBJ2-1; TRBD2 is a possible D gene (7 bases). Germline V lookup: CDR1 SGHTA, CDR2 FQGNSA. Trimming took off 3 bases at V and 7 bases at J, with 19 bases between the two ends. This CDR3 is built from 16 residues. The CDR3 DNA reads as TGTGCCAGCAGCTTGATGGGGAGGGGGGGGCCGAATGAGCAGTTCTTC. Translating it yields CASSLMGRGGPNEQFF.

CDR3 DNA sequence: TGCAGCGTTGACCTGGGAGCGAACACTGAAGCTTTCTTT. Translation: CSVDLGANTEAFF. The chain joins TRBV29-1 to TRBJ1-1; D gene unclear. Germline V lookup: CDR1 SQVTM, CDR2 ANQGSEA. The CDR3 runs to 13 residues. Trimming removed 3 bases from V and 1 base from J, with 9 bases in between.

The chain recombines TRBV30 with TRBJ2-7; a possible D gene is TRBD1 (6 bases). Trimming cost V 2 bases and J 2 bases, with 10 bases left between them. Germline V gene sequence: CDR1 GTSNPN, CDR2 SVGIG (reference sequence). CDR3 size: 13 residues. CDR3 loop: CAWSNRVTYEQYF. As DNA, the CDR3 is TGTGCCTGGAGTAACAGGGTCACCTACGAGCAGTACTTC.

This clone was seen a single time. The chain uses TRBV4-1 and TRBJ2-1; TRBD2 aligns across 11 bases. Germline V lookup: CDR1 MGHRA, CDR2 YSYEKL. This CDR3 has 16 residues. V lost 2 bases, J lost 7 bases, and 7 bases stayed unmatched. CDR3 nucleotide sequence: TGCGCCAGCAGCCAACTTAGCGGGGGGGTAATGAATGAGCAGTTCTTC. Translation gives CASSQLSGGVMNEQFF.

This clone has just a few counts. This chain links TRBV7-2 with TRBJ2-3, with TRBD1 as a possible D gene (5 bases). Germline V CDR1 and CDR2: SGHTA, FQGNSA. Between the trimmed V and J ends, which lost 1 base and 3 bases, there was a span of 11 bases. This CDR3 comprises 15 residues. The CDR3 DNA is TGTGCCAGCAGCTTAGTGGGGAAGGGGACAGATACGCAGTATTTT. Translating it yields CASSLVGKGTDTQYF.

The J gene is TRBJ2-5, the V gene TRBV5-6, with a tentative D call TRBD2 (6 bases). Trimming took 4 bases from V and 2 from J, leaving 9 bases between them. The CDR3 length is 13 residues. Germline V gene lookup returns CDR1 SGHDT and CDR2 YYEEEE. Here the CDR3 reads CASSRDFQETQYF. The CDR3 bases are TGTGCCAGCAGCCGGGACTTTCAAGAGACCCAGTACTTC. The full variable domain, in which reference TRBV5-6 and TRBJ2-5 provide the parts outside the CDR3, is DAGVTQSPTHLIKTRGQQVTLRCSPKSGHDTVSWYQQALGQGPQFIFQYYEEEERQRGNFPDRFSGHQFPNYSSELNVNALLLGDSALYLCASSRDFQETQYFGPGTRLLVL.

This clone was seen just once. The chain recombines TRBV10-3 with TRBJ1-2; D not resolved. V dropped 2 bases and J dropped 8 bases, with 15 bases sitting between them. CDR1 is ENHRY, CDR2 SYGVKD, per germline. The CDR3 contains 14 residues. The CDR3 DNA reads TGTGCCATCAGTGAGGGTCCGAAGAGAGGGGGCTACACCTTC. Protein: CAISEGPKRGGYTF.